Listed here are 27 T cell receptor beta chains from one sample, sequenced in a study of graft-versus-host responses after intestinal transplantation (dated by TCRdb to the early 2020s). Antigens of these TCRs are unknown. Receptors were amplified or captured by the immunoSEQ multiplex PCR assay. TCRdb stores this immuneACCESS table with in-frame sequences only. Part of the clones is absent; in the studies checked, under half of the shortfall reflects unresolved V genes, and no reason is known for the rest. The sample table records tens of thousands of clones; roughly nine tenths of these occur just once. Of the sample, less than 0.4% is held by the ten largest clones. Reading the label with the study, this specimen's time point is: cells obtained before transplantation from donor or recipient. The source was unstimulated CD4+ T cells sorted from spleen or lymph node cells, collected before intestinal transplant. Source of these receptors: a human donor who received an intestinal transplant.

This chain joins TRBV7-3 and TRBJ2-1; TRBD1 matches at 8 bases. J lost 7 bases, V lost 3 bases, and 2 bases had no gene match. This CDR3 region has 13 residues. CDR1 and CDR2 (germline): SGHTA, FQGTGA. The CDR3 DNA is TGTGCCAGCAGCTTGGACAGGGAGAATGAGCAGTTCTTC. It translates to CASSLDRENEQFF.

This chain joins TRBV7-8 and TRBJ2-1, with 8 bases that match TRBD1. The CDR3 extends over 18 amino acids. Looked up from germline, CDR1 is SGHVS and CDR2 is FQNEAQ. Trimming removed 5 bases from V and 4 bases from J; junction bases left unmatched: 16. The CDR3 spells CASSHRGSPLGRYNEQFF. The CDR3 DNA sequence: TGTGCCAGCAGCCACAGGGGGTCCCCTCTGGGTCGGTACAATGAGCAGTTCTTC.

CDR3 sequence reads: CASSGGHSGANVLTF. The CDR3 DNA reads as TGTGCCAGCAGCGGCGGACACTCTGGGGCCAACGTCCTGACTTTC. This chain joins TRBV28 and TRBJ2-6; a weak D match, TRBD1 (5 bases). In germline, CDR1 is MDHEN, CDR2 SYDVKM. The CDR3 has 15 residues. The V and J ends lost 6 bases and 0 bases respectively, with 9 bases between them.

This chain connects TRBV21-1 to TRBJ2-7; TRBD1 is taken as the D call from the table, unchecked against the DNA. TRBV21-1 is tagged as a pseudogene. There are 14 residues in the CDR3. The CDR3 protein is CASLRQGSSYEQYF. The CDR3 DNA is TGTGCCAGCCTGAGACAGGGGTCATCCTACGAGCAGTACTTC.

The CDR3 coding sequence is TGTGCCAGCAGTCCCGGGACAGGGTCGGGGATAGCTTTCTTT. Amino acid sequence: CASSPGTGSGIAFF. The chain has TRBV14 and TRBJ1-1; TRBD1 agrees at 9 bases. The CDR3 is made up of 14 amino acids. The V gene's germline CDR1 is SGHDN and CDR2 FVKESK. V shed 6 bases and J 10 bases; nucleotides not matched to a gene: 12.

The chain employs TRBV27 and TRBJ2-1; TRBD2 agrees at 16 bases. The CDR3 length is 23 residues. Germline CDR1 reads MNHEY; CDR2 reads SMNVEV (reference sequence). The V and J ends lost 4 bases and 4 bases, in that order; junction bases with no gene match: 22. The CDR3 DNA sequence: TGTGCCAGCAGTTCCCTCCCTCTTCTGGGACTAGCGGGGGGGAGCGGTACATACAATGAGCAGTTCTTC. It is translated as CASSSLPLLGLAGGSGTYNEQFF.

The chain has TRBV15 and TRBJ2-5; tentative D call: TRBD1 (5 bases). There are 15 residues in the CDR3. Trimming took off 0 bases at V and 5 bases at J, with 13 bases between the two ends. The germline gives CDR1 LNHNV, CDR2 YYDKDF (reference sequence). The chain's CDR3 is CATSRDRPGWETQYF. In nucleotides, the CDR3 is TGTGCCACCAGCAGAGATAGGCCAGGGTGGGAGACCCAGTACTTC.

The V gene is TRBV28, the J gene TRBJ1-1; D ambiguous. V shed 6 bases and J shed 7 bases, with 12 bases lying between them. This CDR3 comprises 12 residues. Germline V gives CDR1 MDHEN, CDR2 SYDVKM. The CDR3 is CASSYDGSEAFF. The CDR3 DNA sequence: TGTGCCAGCAGCTACGACGGGAGTGAAGCTTTCTTT.

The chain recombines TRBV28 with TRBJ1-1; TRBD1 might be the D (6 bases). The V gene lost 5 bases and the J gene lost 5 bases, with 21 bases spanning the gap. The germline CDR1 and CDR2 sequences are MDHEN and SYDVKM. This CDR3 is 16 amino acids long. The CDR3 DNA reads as TGTGCCAGCAGTCAGCTCCGGACAGCTTGGGAAACTGAAGCTTTCTTT. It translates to CASSQLRTAWETEAFF. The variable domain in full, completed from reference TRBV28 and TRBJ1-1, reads DVKVTQSSRYLVKRTGEKVFLECVQDMDHENMFWYRQDPGLGLRLIYFSYDVKMKEKGDIPEGYSVSREKKERFSLILESASTNQTSMYLCASSQLRTAWETEAFFGQGTRLTVV.

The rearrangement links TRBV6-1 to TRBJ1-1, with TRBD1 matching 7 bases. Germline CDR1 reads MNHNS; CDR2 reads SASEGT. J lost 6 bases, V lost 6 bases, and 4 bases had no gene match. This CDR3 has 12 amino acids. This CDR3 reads CASRRDSAEAFF. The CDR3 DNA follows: TGTGCCAGCAGGCGGGACAGCGCTGAAGCTTTCTTT.

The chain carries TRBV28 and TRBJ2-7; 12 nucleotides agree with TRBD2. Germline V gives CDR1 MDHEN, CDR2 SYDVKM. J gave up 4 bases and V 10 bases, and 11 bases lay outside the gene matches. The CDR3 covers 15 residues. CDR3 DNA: TGTGCCACGACTGACCTAGCGGGAGGGAAATACGAGCAGTACTTC. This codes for CATTDLAGGKYEQYF.

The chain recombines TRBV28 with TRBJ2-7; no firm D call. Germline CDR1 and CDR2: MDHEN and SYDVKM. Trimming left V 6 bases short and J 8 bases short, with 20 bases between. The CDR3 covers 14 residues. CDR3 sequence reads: CASSRRILSEKQYF. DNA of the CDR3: TGTGCCAGCAGCCGGAGAATCCTATCGGAAAAGCAGTACTTC. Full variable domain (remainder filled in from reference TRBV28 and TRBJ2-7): DVKVTQSSRYLVKRTGEKVFLECVQDMDHENMFWYRQDPGLGLRLIYFSYDVKMKEKGDIPEGYSVSREKKERFSLILESASTNQTSMYLCASSRRILSEKQYFGPGTRLTVT.

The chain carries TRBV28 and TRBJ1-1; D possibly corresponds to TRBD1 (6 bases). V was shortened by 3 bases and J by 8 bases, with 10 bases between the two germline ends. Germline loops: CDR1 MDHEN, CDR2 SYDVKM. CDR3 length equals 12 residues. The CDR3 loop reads CASSFIQGEAFF. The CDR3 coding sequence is TGTGCCAGCAGTTTCATCCAGGGGGAAGCTTTCTTT.

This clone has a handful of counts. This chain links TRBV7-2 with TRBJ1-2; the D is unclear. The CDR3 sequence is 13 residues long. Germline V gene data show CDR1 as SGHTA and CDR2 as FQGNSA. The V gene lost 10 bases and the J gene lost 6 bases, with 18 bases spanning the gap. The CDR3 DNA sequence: TGTGCCACTCAGTTTGTACGGAGGAATGGCTACACCTTC. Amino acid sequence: CATQFVRRNGYTF.

The DNA of the CDR3 is TGTGCCAGCAGCCCGGGACTAGCGGGAGGAGTCTACGAGCAGTACTTC. Translating gives CASSPGLAGGVYEQYF. The J gene is TRBJ2-7, the V gene TRBV14; 15 positions match TRBD2. The CDR3 has 16 amino acids. Germline CDR1 and CDR2: SGHDN and FVKESK. V shed 4 bases and J 3 bases; nucleotides not matched to a gene: 4.

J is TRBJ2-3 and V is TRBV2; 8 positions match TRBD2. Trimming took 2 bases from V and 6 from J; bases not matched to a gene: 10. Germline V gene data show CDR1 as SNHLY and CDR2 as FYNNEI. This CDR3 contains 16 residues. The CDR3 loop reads CASSEWAGGASDTQYF. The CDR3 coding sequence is TGTGCCAGCAGTGAATGGGCCGGGGGGGCCTCTGATACGCAGTATTTT.

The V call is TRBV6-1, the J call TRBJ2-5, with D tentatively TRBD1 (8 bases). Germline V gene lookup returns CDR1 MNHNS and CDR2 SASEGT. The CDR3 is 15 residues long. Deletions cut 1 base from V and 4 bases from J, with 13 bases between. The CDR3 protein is CASSEGTGGGETQYF. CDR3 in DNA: TGTGCCAGCAGTGAAGGAACAGGGGGGGGAGAGACCCAGTACTTC.

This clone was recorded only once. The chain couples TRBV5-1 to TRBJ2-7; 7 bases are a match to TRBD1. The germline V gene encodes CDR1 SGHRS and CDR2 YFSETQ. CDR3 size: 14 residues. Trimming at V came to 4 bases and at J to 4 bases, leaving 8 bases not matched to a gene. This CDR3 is CASSLDRLKYEQYF. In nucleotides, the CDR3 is TGCGCCAGCAGCCTGGACAGGCTAAAGTACGAGCAGTACTTC.

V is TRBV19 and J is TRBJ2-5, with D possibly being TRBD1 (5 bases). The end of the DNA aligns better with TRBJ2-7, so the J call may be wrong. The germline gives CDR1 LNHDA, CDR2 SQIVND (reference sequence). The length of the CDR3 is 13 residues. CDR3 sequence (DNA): TGTGCCAGTAGTATGGTCAGGGATTACGAGCAGTACTTC. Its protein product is CASSMVRDYEQYF.

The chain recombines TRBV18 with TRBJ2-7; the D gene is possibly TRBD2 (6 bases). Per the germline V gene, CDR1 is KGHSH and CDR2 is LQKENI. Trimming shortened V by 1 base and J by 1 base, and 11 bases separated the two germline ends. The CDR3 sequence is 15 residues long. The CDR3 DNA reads TGTGCCAGCTCACCACTCCCGGGGGAATCCTACGAGCAGTACTTC. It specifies CASSPLPGESYEQYF.

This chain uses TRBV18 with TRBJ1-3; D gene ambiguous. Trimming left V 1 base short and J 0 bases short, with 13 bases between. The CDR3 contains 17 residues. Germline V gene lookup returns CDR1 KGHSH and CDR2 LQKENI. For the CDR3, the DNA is TGTGCCAGCTCACCACTTGAAATGACATACTCTGGAAACACCATATATTTT. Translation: CASSPLEMTYSGNTIYF.

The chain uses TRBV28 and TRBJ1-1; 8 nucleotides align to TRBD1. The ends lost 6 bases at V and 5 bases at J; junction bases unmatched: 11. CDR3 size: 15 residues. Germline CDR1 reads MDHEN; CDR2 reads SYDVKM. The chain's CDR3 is CASRPTGQGKTEAFF. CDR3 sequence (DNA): TGTGCCAGCAGACCCACCGGACAGGGAAAAACTGAAGCTTTCTTT.

For the CDR3, the DNA is TGCGCCAGCAGCCAAGTGGGGAGAGGGGAGGGAGCTTTCTTT. It specifies CASSQVGRGEGAFF. The gene calls are TRBV4-1 and TRBJ1-1, with TRBD1 as a possible D gene (5 bases). V lost 1 base to trimming and J lost 10 bases, with 16 bases between them. Per the germline V gene, CDR1 is MGHRA and CDR2 is YSYEKL. The CDR3 is 14 residues long.

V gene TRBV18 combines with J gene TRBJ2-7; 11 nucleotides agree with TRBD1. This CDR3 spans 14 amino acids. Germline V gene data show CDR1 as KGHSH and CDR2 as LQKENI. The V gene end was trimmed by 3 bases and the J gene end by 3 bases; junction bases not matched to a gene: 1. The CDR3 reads CASSPGQGVYEQYF. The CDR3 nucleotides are TGTGCCAGCTCACCGGGACAGGGGGTCTACGAGCAGTACTTC.

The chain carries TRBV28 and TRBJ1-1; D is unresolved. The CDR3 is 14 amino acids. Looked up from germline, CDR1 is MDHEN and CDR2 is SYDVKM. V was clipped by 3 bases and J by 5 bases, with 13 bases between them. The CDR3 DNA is TGTGCCAGCAGTTTTGCGGGCCTTCTAACTGAAGCTTTCTTT. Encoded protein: CASSFAGLLTEAFF. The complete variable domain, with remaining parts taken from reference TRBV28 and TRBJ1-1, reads DVKVTQSSRYLVKRTGEKVFLECVQDMDHENMFWYRQDPGLGLRLIYFSYDVKMKEKGDIPEGYSVSREKKERFSLILESASTNQTSMYLCASSFAGLLTEAFFGQGTRLTVV.

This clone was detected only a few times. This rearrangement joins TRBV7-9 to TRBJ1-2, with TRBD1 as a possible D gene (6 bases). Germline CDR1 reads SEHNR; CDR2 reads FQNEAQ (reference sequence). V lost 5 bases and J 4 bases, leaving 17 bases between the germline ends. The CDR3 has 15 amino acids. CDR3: CASSPQGLNLYGYTF. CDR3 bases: TGTGCCAGCAGCCCACAGGGTCTAAACCTCTATGGCTACACCTTC.

CDR3 DNA: TGTGCCAGCAGCGTAGAGCCGGGGGCAGGGGGCTATGGCTACACCTTC. It translates to CASSVEPGAGGYGYTF. J is TRBJ1-2 and V is TRBV9; 7 nucleotides agree with TRBD1. J was trimmed by 4 bases and V by 0 bases; bases with no gene match: 9. The CDR3 consists of 16 residues. Germline values: CDR1 SGDLS, CDR2 YYNGEE.